Listed here are 3 T cell receptor beta chains from one sample, sequenced in a study of T cell repertoires in aging, cancer and after chemotherapy. Multiplex touch-down PCR with TRB-A/B primers amplified rearranged V-D-J TRB sequences. Each CDR3 protein is one row after TCRdb ran MiXCR on the multiplex PCR reads. The data hold about 3,000 distinct CDR3 sequences, with 25% to 30% observed a single time. TCR beta rearrangements were amplified from peripheral blood genomic DNA. The sample consisted of blood. These receptors were collected from a human donor with a solid tumor.

This clonotype was found a few times. As DNA, the CDR3 is TGTGCCAGTAGGACAGGGATCCCGGATGAAAAACTGTTTTTT. Translation gives CASRTGIPDEKLFF. The chain combines TRBV19 with TRBJ1-4; 7 bases fit TRBD1. Trimming removed 6 bases from V and 6 bases from J; junction bases left unmatched: 7. The CDR3 extends over 14 amino acids. Germline-derived CDR1 and CDR2 are LNHDA and SQIVND (reference sequence).

This clonotype was observed a handful of times. This chain joins TRBV6-2 or TRBV6-3 and TRBJ2-1; no clear D. Looked up from germline, CDR1 is MNHEY and CDR2 is SVGEGT. The CDR3 runs 12 residues. The V gene lost 8 bases and the J gene lost 6 bases, with 11 bases spanning the gap. The DNA of the CDR3 is TGTGCCAGCGGGAATAGCTTCAATGAGCAGTTCTTC. As protein: CASGNSFNEQFF.

As to this clonotype: A single base separates this from a much larger clone, so it may be a read error. The chain links TRBV5-3 to TRBJ2-5; D gene uncertain. TRBV5-3 is recorded as an ORF, its role being uncertain. This CDR3 comprises 11 residues. The CDR3 region is CASSLGKTQYF. CDR3 DNA: TGTGCCAGCAGCTTGGGTAAGACCCAGTACTTC.